This T cell receptor (beta chain) derives from a study of blood T cell repertoires in COVID-19. The CDR3 length is 15 residues. Germline-derived CDR1 and CDR2 are SGHNT and YYREEE (reference sequence). V shed 3 bases, J shed 2 bases, and the junction held 1 base outside the gene matches. Some clones are missing from TCRdb's copy, which holds only in-frame ones; the method was immunoSEQ multiplex PCR. The sample shows approximately 130,000 clones, about 76% of them seen only once. This TCR was sampled from an older man with acute or convalescent COVID-19. Sequencing input: peripheral blood. This chain links TRBV5-4 with TRBJ2-5; 13 bases align to TRBD2. This CDR3 is CASSWGLAGQETQYF. The DNA of the CDR3 is TGTGCCAGCAGCTGGGGACTAGCGGGACAAGAGACCCAGTACTTC.